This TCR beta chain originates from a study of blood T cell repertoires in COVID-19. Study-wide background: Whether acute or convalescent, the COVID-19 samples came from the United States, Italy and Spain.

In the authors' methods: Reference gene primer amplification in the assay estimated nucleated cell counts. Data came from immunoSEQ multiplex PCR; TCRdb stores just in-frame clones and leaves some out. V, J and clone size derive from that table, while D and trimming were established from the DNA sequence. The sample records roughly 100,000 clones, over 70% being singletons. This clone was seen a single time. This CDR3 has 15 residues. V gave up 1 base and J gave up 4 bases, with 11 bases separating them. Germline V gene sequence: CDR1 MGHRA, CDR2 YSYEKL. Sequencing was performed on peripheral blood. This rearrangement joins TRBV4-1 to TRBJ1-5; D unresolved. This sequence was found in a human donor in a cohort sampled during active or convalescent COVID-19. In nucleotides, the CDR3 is TGCGCCAGCAGCCAAGGATTAGAGCGAAATCAGCCCCAGCATTTT. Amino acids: CASSQGLERNQPQHF.